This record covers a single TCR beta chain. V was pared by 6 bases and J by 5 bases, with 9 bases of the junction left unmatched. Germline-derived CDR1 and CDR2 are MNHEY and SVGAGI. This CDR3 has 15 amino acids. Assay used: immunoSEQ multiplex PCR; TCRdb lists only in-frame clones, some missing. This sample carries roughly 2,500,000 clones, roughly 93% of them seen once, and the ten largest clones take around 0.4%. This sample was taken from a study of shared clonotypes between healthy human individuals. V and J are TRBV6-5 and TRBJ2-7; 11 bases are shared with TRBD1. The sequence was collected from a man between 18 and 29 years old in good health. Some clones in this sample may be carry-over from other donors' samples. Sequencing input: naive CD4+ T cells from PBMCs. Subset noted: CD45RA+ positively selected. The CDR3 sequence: CASRKSGQGAHEQYF. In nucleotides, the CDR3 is TGTGCCAGCAGAAAGTCCGGACAGGGGGCCCACGAGCAGTACTTC.